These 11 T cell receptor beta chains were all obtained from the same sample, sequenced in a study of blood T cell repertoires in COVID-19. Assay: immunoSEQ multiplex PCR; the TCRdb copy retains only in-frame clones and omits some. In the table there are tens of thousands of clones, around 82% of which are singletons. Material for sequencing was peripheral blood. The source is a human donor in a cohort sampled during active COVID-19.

The CDR3 DNA follows: TGTGCCAGCAGGGTGGGACAGAGGACTGAAGCTTTCTTT. Residues: CASRVGQRTEAFF. The chain recombines TRBV11-2 with TRBJ1-1; 7 positions match TRBD1. The CDR3 is 13 amino acids. V lost 6 bases to trimming and J lost 5 bases; unmatched junction nucleotides: 6. The germline CDR1 and CDR2 sequences are SGHAT and FQNNGV.

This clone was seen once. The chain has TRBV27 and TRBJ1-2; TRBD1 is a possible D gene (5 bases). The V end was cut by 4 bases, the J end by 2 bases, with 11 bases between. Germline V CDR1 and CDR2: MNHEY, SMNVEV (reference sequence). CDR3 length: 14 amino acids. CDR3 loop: CASSSWGENYGYTF. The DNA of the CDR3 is TGTGCCAGCAGTTCGTGGGGGGAGAACTATGGCTACACCTTC.

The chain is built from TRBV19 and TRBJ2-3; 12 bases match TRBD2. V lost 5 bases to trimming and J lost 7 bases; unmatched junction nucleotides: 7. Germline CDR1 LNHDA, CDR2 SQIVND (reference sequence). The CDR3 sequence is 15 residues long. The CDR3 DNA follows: TGTGCCAGTAGTTTGGTACTAGCGGGGGGAAATACGCAGTATTTT. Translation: CASSLVLAGGNTQYF. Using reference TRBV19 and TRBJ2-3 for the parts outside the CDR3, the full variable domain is DGGITQSPKYLFRKEGQNVTLSCEQNLNHDAMYWYRQDPGQGLRLIYYSQIVNDFQKGDIAEGYSVSREKKESFPLTVTSAQKNPTAFYLCASSLVLAGGNTQYFGPGTRLTVL.

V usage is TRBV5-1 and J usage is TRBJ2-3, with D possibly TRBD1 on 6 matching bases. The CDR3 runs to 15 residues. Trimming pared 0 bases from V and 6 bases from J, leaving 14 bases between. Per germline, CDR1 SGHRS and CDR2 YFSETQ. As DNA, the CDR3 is TGCGCCAGCAGCTTGGTACCCAGGGGTGGGGATACGCAGTATTTT. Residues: CASSLVPRGGDTQYF.

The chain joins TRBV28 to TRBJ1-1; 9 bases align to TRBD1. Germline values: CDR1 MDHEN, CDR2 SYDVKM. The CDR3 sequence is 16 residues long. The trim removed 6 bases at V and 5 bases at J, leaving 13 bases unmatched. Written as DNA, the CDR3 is TGTGCCAGCAGCTTGGGGACAGGGCCGGTGAGAACTGAAGCTTTCTTT. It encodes CASSLGTGPVRTEAFF.

CDR3 in DNA: TGTGCCAGCAGCCAGGGACAGGGGTCACCCCTCCACTTT. Its protein is CASSQGQGSPLHF. The V gene is TRBV4-2, the J gene TRBJ1-6; 10 bases are shared with TRBD1. From germline, CDR1 is LGHNA and CDR2 YNFKEQ. CDR3 length equals 13 residues. V gave up 3 bases and J gave up 10 bases; unmatched junction bases: 0.

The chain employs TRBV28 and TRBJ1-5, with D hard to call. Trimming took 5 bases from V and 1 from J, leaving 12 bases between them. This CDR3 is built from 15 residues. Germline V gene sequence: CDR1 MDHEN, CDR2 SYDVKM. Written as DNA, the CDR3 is TGTGCCAGCAGTCCCCTGGAGGTGAGCAATCAGCCCCAGCATTTT. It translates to CASSPLEVSNQPQHF.

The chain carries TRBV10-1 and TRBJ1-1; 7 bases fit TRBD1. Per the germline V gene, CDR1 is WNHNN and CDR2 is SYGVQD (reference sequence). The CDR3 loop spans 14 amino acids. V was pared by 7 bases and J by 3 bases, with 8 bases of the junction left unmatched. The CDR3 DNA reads TGCGCCAGCAAGCAAGGGGGCAGAGACACTGAAGCTTTCTTT. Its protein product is CASKQGGRDTEAFF.

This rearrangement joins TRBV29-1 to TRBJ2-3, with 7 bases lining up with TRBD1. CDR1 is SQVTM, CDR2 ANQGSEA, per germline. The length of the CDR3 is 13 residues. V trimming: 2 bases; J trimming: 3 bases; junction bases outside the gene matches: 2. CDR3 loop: CSVELDRTDTQYF. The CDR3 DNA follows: TGCAGCGTTGAATTGGACAGGACAGATACGCAGTATTTT.

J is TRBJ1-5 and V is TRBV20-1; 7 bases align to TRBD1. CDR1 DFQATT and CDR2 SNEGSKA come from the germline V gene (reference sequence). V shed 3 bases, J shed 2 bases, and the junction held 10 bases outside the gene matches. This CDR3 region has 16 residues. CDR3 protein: CSASRAGGRGNQPQHF. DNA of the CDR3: TGCAGTGCTAGTAGGGCAGGGGGACGTGGCAATCAGCCCCAGCATTTT.

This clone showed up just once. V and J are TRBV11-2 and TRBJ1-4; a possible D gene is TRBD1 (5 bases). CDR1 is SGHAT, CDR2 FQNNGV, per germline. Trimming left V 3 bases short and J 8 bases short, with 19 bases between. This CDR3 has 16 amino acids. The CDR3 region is CASSFNRRGLREKLFF. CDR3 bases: TGTGCCAGCAGCTTCAATAGACGGGGGTTAAGAGAAAAACTGTTTTTT.